This TCR beta chain was observed in a study of CD8 T cells in ankylosing spondylitis. Using its own MiXCR run on the 5' RACE reads, TCRdb lists one record per CDR3 protein. This sample has about 840,000 distinct CDR3 sequences, with about 10% found just once. In regard to this clonotype: The antigen is unknown.

Study conclusions and caveats: Reports say disease-linked clones showed up significantly more in matched ankylosing spondylitis synovial fluid. Those disease-linked clones were CD8+; they were also relatively rare in peripheral blood. In ankylosing spondylitis blood, a motif of roughly 8 highly homologous TCR beta variants appeared characteristic.

From germline, CDR1 is SNHLY and CDR2 FYNNEI. J lost 0 bases, V lost 6 bases, and 8 bases had no gene match. The CDR3 consists of 16 residues. The sequence was collected from a male donor with ankylosing spondylitis. V is TRBV2 and J is TRBJ1-1, with TRBD1 matching over 9 bases. The sequenced sample was blood, either unsorted or a sorted T cell fraction (not recorded which). The CDR3 reads CASSFGTGRMNTEAFF. Here the CDR3 DNA reads TGTGCCAGCAGCTTCGGGACAGGGAGAATGAACACTGAAGCTTTCTTT.